The clone carrying this TCR beta chain has more than one count but fewer than ten. Its specificity is unknown. The data originate from a study of T cell responses to AZD1222 COVID-19 vaccine. Points from the study as a whole: Recipients of two AZD1222 doses showed rising Spike-specific TCR breadth and depth. Clonal diversity was possibly underestimated, and the donors were mostly white British, with more females. The reported proportion of spike-specific TCRs targeting unmutated variant regions was nearly half.

Produced via immunoSEQ multiplex PCR; TCRdb's table is partial and in-frame only. The repertoire holds approximately 100,000 clones, with less than 95% as singletons. With 4 bases removed from V and 5 bases from J, the gap between germline ends came to 14 bases. Germline V lookup: CDR1 SGHAT, CDR2 FQNNGV. The CDR3 is 15 amino acids. The sequence came from an adult who received the AZD1222 COVID-19 vaccine. The chain uses TRBV11-2 and TRBJ2-2; TRBD1 might be the D (6 bases). Sequenced here: peripheral blood, sampled 28 days after the second AZD1222 dose. The CDR3 DNA sequence: TGTGCCAGCAGCTGGGGGCAGGGTGCAACCGGGGAGCTGTTTTTT. It codes for CASSWGQGATGELFF.